These 20 T cell receptor beta chains came from one sample sequenced in a study of cytomegalovirus exposure and HLA in healthy donors. The primer mix had 60 Vbeta and 13 Jbeta primers. Produced via immunoSEQ multiplex PCR; TCRdb's table is partial and in-frame only. The data contain some 180,000 clones, 85% of them seen just once; the ten biggest clones take up over 2%. The specimen was PBMCs. Receptor source: a woman aged 45 to 65 in good health and CMV-seronegative.

The chain carries TRBV4-1 and TRBJ2-1; 11 nucleotides match TRBD2. The V gene end was trimmed by 0 bases and the J gene end by 12 bases; junction bases not matched to a gene: 1. The CDR3 totals 13 residues. Germline CDR1 is MGHRA and CDR2 is YSYEKL. CDR3 amino acids: CASSQDLAGGQFF. The CDR3 coding sequence is TGCGCCAGCAGCCAAGATCTAGCGGGAGGGCAGTTCTTC.

This rearrangement joins TRBV27 to TRBJ1-1; no firm D call. V was pared by 7 bases and J by 2 bases, with 17 bases between. This CDR3 is built from 15 residues. Germline V gene data show CDR1 as MNHEY and CDR2 as SMNVEV (reference sequence). CDR3 sequence reads: CASNGGKGGNTEAFF. The CDR3 nucleotides read TGTGCCAGCAATGGCGGGAAGGGAGGAAACACTGAAGCTTTCTTT.

This chain links TRBV30 with TRBJ1-5; D is unresolved. This CDR3 is built from 14 residues. Trimming shortened V by 4 bases and J by 4 bases, and 14 bases separated the two germline ends. Germline CDR1 and CDR2: GTSNPN and SVGIG (reference sequence). This chain's CDR3 is CAWTTDFLNQPQHF. CDR3 nucleotides: TGTGCCTGGACAACTGACTTCTTAAATCAGCCCCAGCATTTT.

V usage is TRBV27 and J usage is TRBJ2-3; no clear D gene. With 6 bases removed from V and 0 bases from J, the gap between germline ends came to 10 bases. The CDR3 loop spans 14 amino acids. Germline V gene data show CDR1 as MNHEY and CDR2 as SMNVEV (reference sequence). In DNA, the CDR3 is TGTGCCAGCAGGGGCCTCGAGAGCACAGATACGCAGTATTTT. Protein sequence: CASRGLESTDTQYF.

J is TRBJ2-5 and V is TRBV19; a possible D gene is TRBD1 (6 bases). V lost 2 bases and J 3 bases, leaving 10 bases between the germline ends. The CDR3 loop spans 14 amino acids. Per the germline V gene, CDR1 is LNHDA and CDR2 is SQIVND (reference sequence). In DNA form, the CDR3 reads TGTGCCAGTAGTATACTTCAGGGGAAAGAGACCCAGTACTTC. Amino acid sequence: CASSILQGKETQYF.

This clone was seen a few times. The CDR3 reads CASSLLGGGTDTQYF. In DNA, the CDR3 is TGTGCCAGCAGTTTATTAGGGGGCGGCACAGATACGCAGTATTTT. V and J are TRBV27 and TRBJ2-3; 7 nucleotides align to TRBD1. The CDR3 covers 15 residues. The ends lost 1 base at V and 1 base at J; junction bases unmatched: 2. Germline CDR1 is MNHEY and CDR2 is SMNVEV (reference sequence).

For this clone: The CDR3 ends on some other residue instead of the conserved phenylalanine or tryptophan, so this is likely a read error. The CDR3: CASSGAGLAGFSGANVLTL. DNA for the CDR3: TGCGCCAGCAGCGGGGCCGGGCTAGCGGGGTTCTCTGGGGCCAACGTCCTGACTCTC. The chain employs TRBV5-1 and TRBJ2-6; TRBD2 matches at 9 bases. Germline CDR1 SGHRS, CDR2 YFSETQ. With 4 bases clipped from V and 0 bases from J, the junction kept 11 bases outside the gene matches. CDR3 length: 19 residues.

The CDR3 loop is CASSPSQSGWNTQYF. In DNA form, the CDR3 reads TGTGCCAGCAGTCCCAGCCAGAGCGGGTGGAATACGCAGTATTTT. V usage is TRBV28 and J usage is TRBJ2-3; tentative D call: TRBD2 (6 bases). The germline V gene encodes CDR1 MDHEN and CDR2 SYDVKM. CDR3 size: 15 residues. Deletions cut 5 bases from V and 7 bases from J, with 19 bases between.

The chain has TRBV18 and TRBJ2-7, with TRBD2 identical over 10 bases. Unmatched junction bases numbered 7, after V lost 3 bases and J lost 2 bases. This CDR3 region has 16 residues. Germline CDR1 is KGHSH and CDR2 is LQKENI. The CDR3 sequence: CASSPLSSGGAYEQYF. The CDR3 DNA reads TGTGCCAGCTCACCGCTTTCTAGCGGGGGCGCCTACGAGCAGTACTTC.

The gene calls are TRBV14 and TRBJ2-1, with D perhaps matching TRBD2 (6 bases). Per the germline V gene, CDR1 is SGHDN and CDR2 is FVKESK. Trimming left V 0 bases short and J 7 bases short, with 28 bases between. The CDR3 runs to 20 residues. As DNA, the CDR3 is TGTGCCAGCAGCCAAGATGGCGGGATATTATCCGAGTTGAGAACAAATGAGCAGTTCTTC. It is translated as CASSQDGGILSELRTNEQFF.

The chain is built from TRBV5-1 and TRBJ2-2, with TRBD2 matching over 7 bases. Trimming cost V 5 bases and J 3 bases; bases outside gene matches: 7. Germline V lookup: CDR1 SGHRS, CDR2 YFSETQ. The CDR3 is 15 residues long. This CDR3 is CASRQSLADTGELFF. CDR3 DNA: TGCGCCAGCAGACAGTCCCTAGCGGACACCGGGGAGCTGTTTTTT.

The chain carries TRBV28 and TRBJ2-2; 11 nucleotides match TRBD2. The CDR3 consists of 16 residues. Germline trimming cut 6 bases from V and 8 bases from J; bases unmatched to any gene: 11. Germline V lookup: CDR1 MDHEN, CDR2 SYDVKM. The CDR3 DNA is TGTGCCAGCAGCCAACTAGCGGGAGTATCTACGGGGGAGCTGTTTTTT. It yields the protein CASSQLAGVSTGELFF.

The chain employs TRBV29-1 and TRBJ1-1; D might be TRBD1 (6 bases). This CDR3 has 13 residues. Germline V gene data show CDR1 as SQVTM and CDR2 as ANQGSEA. V dropped 6 bases and J dropped 0 bases, with 11 bases sitting between them. This CDR3 is CSVNRALNTEAFF. CDR3 in DNA: TGCAGCGTCAACAGGGCCTTGAACACTGAAGCTTTCTTT.

This chain joins TRBV29-1 and TRBJ2-2, with 8 bases matching TRBD2. V lost 7 bases and J lost 6; bases outside the gene matches: 7. CDR3 length: 13 amino acids. Germline V gene data show CDR1 as SQVTM and CDR2 as ANQGSEA. The CDR3 loop reads CSALTGGAGELFF. CDR3 coding DNA: TGCAGCGCCTTGACGGGAGGGGCCGGGGAGCTGTTTTTT.

This clone was recorded once. The chain is built from TRBV7-8 and TRBJ2-7; 10 positions agree with TRBD2. The CDR3 has 16 amino acids. V dropped 2 bases and J dropped 1; count of bases not matched to a gene: 5. Germline V gives CDR1 SGHVS, CDR2 FQNEAQ. This chain's CDR3 is CASSLIWTSGSYEQYF. In DNA, the CDR3 is TGTGCCAGCAGCTTAATCTGGACTAGCGGTTCCTACGAGCAGTACTTC.

The chain recombines TRBV28 with TRBJ1-5, with a possible D match to TRBD1 (5 bases). V was shortened by 5 bases and J by 1 base, with 15 bases between the two germline ends. This CDR3 comprises 16 residues. Germline V lookup: CDR1 MDHEN, CDR2 SYDVKM. The CDR3 reads CASSPGGARSNQPQHF. The CDR3 DNA sequence: TGTGCCAGCAGTCCGGGAGGGGCTCGGAGCAATCAGCCCCAGCATTTT.

J is TRBJ2-1 and V is TRBV5-1; TRBD2 might be the D (5 bases). The CDR3 is 15 residues long. Germline values: CDR1 SGHRS, CDR2 YFSETQ. V lost 0 bases to trimming and J lost 10 bases, with 17 bases between them. This CDR3 is CASSLEAPGIPEQFF. DNA of the CDR3: TGCGCCAGCAGCTTGGAGGCTCCGGGGATCCCCGAGCAGTTCTTC.

The CDR3 loop reads CASSRDSYYGYTF. The CDR3 nucleotides read TGTGCCAGCAGCCGCGACAGTTACTATGGCTACACCTTC. The chain combines TRBV27 with TRBJ1-2, with D possibly TRBD1 on 5 matching bases. CDR1 and CDR2 from the germline V gene are MNHEY and SMNVEV (reference sequence). V lost 6 bases and J lost 3, with 11 bases in between. This CDR3 is built from 13 residues.

The chain carries TRBV6-1 and TRBJ2-3; maybe TRBD1 (6 bases). V was cut by 5 bases and J by 0 bases, with 9 bases left in between. Germline lookup yields CDR1 MNHNS and CDR2 SASEGT. This CDR3 has 14 amino acids. CDR3 in DNA: TGTGCCAGCAGTCTGGACAGAAGCACAGATACGCAGTATTTT. As protein: CASSLDRSTDTQYF.

The rearrangement uses TRBV13 and TRBJ2-3; possibly TRBD2 for D (7 bases). Trimming cost V 5 bases and J 3 bases, with 21 bases left between them. CDR3 length equals 17 residues. CDR1 is PRHDT and CDR2 is FYEKMQ in the germline V gene (reference sequence). CDR3 sequence: CASSLRRGEGLTDTQYF. The CDR3 DNA reads as TGTGCCAGCAGCCTACGGAGGGGGGAGGGCCTAACAGATACGCAGTATTTT.